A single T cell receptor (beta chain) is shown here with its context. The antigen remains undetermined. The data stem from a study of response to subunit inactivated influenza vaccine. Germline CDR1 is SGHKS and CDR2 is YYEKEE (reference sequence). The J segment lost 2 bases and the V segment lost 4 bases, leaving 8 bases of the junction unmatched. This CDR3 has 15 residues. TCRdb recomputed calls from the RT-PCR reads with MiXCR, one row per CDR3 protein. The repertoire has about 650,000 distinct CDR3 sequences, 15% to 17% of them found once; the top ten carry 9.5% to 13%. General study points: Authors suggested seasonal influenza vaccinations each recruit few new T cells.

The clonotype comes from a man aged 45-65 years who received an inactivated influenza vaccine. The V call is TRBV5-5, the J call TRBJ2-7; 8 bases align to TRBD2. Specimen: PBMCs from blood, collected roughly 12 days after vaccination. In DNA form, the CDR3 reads TGTGCCAGCAGCCGTGACGGCGGGGGGACCTACGAGCAGTACTTC. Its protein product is CASSRDGGGTYEQYF.